These 32 T cell receptor beta chains were sequenced from one sample in a study of tumor-infiltrating lymphocytes in primary liver carcinoma (TCRdb year 2017). Sequencing was carried out with an Illumina HiSeq 2500. Using a constant-region primer and ProtoScript II reverse transcriptase, TCRbeta-specific cDNA was reverse-transcribed from 400 to 550 ng total RNA. Construction of the TCRbeta libraries relied on three nested rounds of multiplex PCR, following a slightly modified ARM-PCR procedure. Multiplex TRBV1-TRBV30 forward primers and a Cbeta reverse primer were used in the first two PCR rounds, each of which was run for around 9 cycles. Clones were called with MiXCR by TCRdb after fastp trimmed the public reads at Q25, and only in-frame beta chains were retained. Each CDR3 protein gets just one entry, which takes the most common genes and DNA from the rows behind it. Recorded for this sample are about 210,000 distinct CDR3 sequences; 70% to 90% of them occurred a single time. 18% of the sample rests with the top ten.

Total RNA and DNA were co-extracted without cell sorting from roughly 20-30 mg of bulk tissue using the AllPrep DNA/RNA mini kit. Sequenced material: tumor tissue from primary liver carcinoma. The source is a man aged 35-49 years with primary liver carcinoma and hepatitis B virus infection.

The rearrangement uses TRBV10-3 and TRBJ1-1; no reliable D call. The CDR3 spans 14 residues. Germline V gene sequence: CDR1 ENHRY, CDR2 SYGVKD. The germline V and J ends were trimmed by 8 bases and 3 bases, with 16 bases remaining between them. CDR3 coding DNA: TGTGCCATCCAACCATCTCAAGTGTACACTGAAGCTTTCTTT. Protein product: CAIQPSQVYTEAFF.

Comment on this clonotype: Mismatch with germline at one junction end may stem from a read error. The V gene is TRBV29-1, the J gene TRBJ1-2; the D is unclear. The germline V gene encodes CDR1 SQVTM and CDR2 ANQGSEA. The CDR3 contains 12 residues. The CDR3 DNA reads TGCAACGTTGATCGACATGGGCATGGCTACACCTTC. Translation gives CNVDRHGHGYTF. Variable domain in full (rest from reference TRBV29-1 and TRBJ1-2): SAVISQKPSRDICQRGTSLTIQCQVDSQVTMMFWYRQQPGQSLTLIATANQGSEATYESGFVIDKFPISRPNLTFSTLTVSNMSPEDSSIYLCNVDRHGHGYTFGSGTRLTVV.

Notes on this clonotype: This CDR3 is missing its conserved last phenylalanine or tryptophan, likely due to a read error. The rearrangement links TRBV5-5 to TRBJ1-4; 8 bases are a match to TRBD1. With V trimmed by 4 bases and J by 11 bases, 13 bases remained unmatched. Germline V CDR1 and CDR2: SGHKS, YYEKEE (reference sequence). The CDR3 has 15 residues. CDR3 sequence: CASSPPGQVARKLFL. DNA of the CDR3: TGTGCCAGCAGCCCCCCGGGACAGGTGGCGCGGAAACTGTTTCTT.

The chain joins TRBV7-2 to TRBJ2-7; 7 bases align to TRBD2. This CDR3 spans 18 amino acids. Germline values: CDR1 SGHTA, CDR2 FQGNSA. The ends lost 1 base at V and 1 base at J; junction bases unmatched: 13. CDR3 sequence reads: CASSLVWGMASGSYEQYF. Here the CDR3 DNA reads TGTGCCAGCAGCTTAGTTTGGGGCATGGCTAGCGGTTCCTACGAGCAGTACTTC.

With regard to this clonotype: This clone may be a read error of a much larger clone one base away. The chain recombines TRBV28 with TRBJ2-5; D not certain. The V gene lost 2 bases and the J gene lost 7 bases, with 11 bases spanning the gap. Per germline, CDR1 MDHEN and CDR2 SYDVKM. CDR3 size: 13 residues. CDR3 region: CASSLHPGGTQYF. In DNA form, the CDR3 reads TGTGCCAGCAGTTTACATCCCGGCGGGACCCAGTACTTC.

Comment on this clonotype: One junction end disagrees with the germline gene, perhaps due to a read error. The chain recombines TRBV12-3 or TRBV12-4 with TRBJ1-5; D not resolved. The CDR3 sequence is 16 residues long. The CDR3 DNA sequence: TGTGCCAGCAGTACCGGGGATAGGCTTAGCAATCAGCACCAGCATTTC. Protein sequence: CASSTGDRLSNQHQHF.

This clonotype was detected a few times. V is TRBV18 and J is TRBJ1-1, with D maybe TRBD1 (5 bases). Trimming took off 3 bases at V and 1 base at J, with 15 bases between the two ends. This CDR3 is 16 amino acids long. Germline CDR1 is KGHSH and CDR2 is LQKENI. The CDR3 DNA is TGTGCCAGCTCACCCCAAGACCGGGGGTCGAACACTGAAGCTTTCTTT. It encodes CASSPQDRGSNTEAFF. Using reference TRBV18 and TRBJ1-1 for the parts outside the CDR3, the full variable domain is NAGVMQNPRHLVRRRGQEARLRCSPMKGHSHVYWYRQLPEEGLKFMVYLQKENIIDESGMPKERFSAEFPKEGPSILRIQQVVRGDSAAYFCASSPQDRGSNTEAFFGQGTRLTVV.

A note on this clonotype: At one end, the junction sequence differs from germline, possibly due to a read error. The gene calls are TRBV29-1 and TRBJ2-2, with 9 bases lining up with TRBD1. Germline V gene lookup returns CDR1 SQVTM and CDR2 ANQGSEA. The CDR3 loop spans 13 amino acids. CDR3 sequence reads: CSVKGQGSGELLF. CDR3 sequence (DNA): TGCAGCGTTAAGGGACAGGGATCCGGGGAGCTGTTATTT.

This clonotype was picked up many times. V gene TRBV28 combines with J gene TRBJ2-2; possible D gene TRBD1, 6 bases. The CDR3 consists of 14 residues. The germline V gene encodes CDR1 MDHEN and CDR2 SYDVKM. The V end lost 8 bases, the J end lost 4 bases, and 14 bases lay between the germline ends. Here the CDR3 DNA reads TGTGCCAGCCTCCGCAGGGGCGGCACCGGGGAGCTGTTTTTT. It translates to CASLRRGGTGELFF.

With regard to this clonotype: A read error may produce the germline difference seen at one junction end. The V and J genes are TRBV6-1 and TRBJ2-7, with D tentatively TRBD2 (5 bases). Germline CDR1 is MNHNS and CDR2 is SASEGT. The CDR3 sequence is 15 residues long. CDR3: CASSEEDGGVYEQYF. The CDR3 nucleotides read TGTGCCAGTAGTGAAGAGGACGGAGGAGTCTACGAGCAGTACTTC.

The chain joins TRBV2 to TRBJ2-4, with TRBD2 matching 7 bases. The J segment lost 2 bases and the V segment lost 7 bases, leaving 11 bases of the junction unmatched. The germline V gene encodes CDR1 SNHLY and CDR2 FYNNEI. The length of the CDR3 is 16 residues. The CDR3 DNA sequence: TGTGCCAGCACCATCACTGGGGGGGGGTCCAAAAACATTCAGTACTTC. Translating gives CASTITGGGSKNIQYF.

This clonotype has a single count. One end of the junction is discordant with germline, which a read error may explain. This chain joins TRBV29-1 and TRBJ2-1; 8 bases match TRBD2. The length of the CDR3 is 13 residues. Germline assignment: CDR1 SQVTM and CDR2 ANQGSEA. For the CDR3, the DNA is TGTAACGTCCAAACCACTAGCGGCAATGAGCAGTTCTTC. Translated: CNVQTTSGNEQFF.

This clonotype was observed many times. The chain has TRBV6-5 and TRBJ2-7, with D possibly matching TRBD2 (6 bases). Looked up from germline, CDR1 is MNHEY and CDR2 is SVGAGI. CDR3 length: 15 amino acids. The V end was cut by 6 bases, the J end by 0 bases, with 15 bases between. CDR3 bases: TGTGCCAGCAGCGCCCCGGGACTGTCCTCCTACGAGCAGTACTTC. Amino acid sequence: CASSAPGLSSYEQYF.

As to this clonotype: One end of the junction is discordant with germline, which a read error may explain. The gene calls are TRBV14 and TRBJ1-2; D gene unclear. CDR1 is SGHDN and CDR2 is FVKESK in the germline V gene. CDR3 length: 13 amino acids. CDR3 DNA: TGTGCCAGCAGCCAAGTGGTGAAGGGCGGCTACATCTTC. Translation: CASSQVVKGGYIF.

Worth noting for this clonotype: Germline and junction disagree at one end, which may indicate a read error. The rearrangement joins TRBV29-1 to TRBJ2-2; D is perhaps TRBD2 (5 bases). CDR3 length: 14 amino acids. Germline assignment: CDR1 SQVTM and CDR2 ANQGSEA. CDR3 amino acids: CNASGPGNTGELFF. The CDR3, as DNA: TGCAACGCTTCCGGGCCGGGGAACACCGGGGAACTGTTTTTT.

As to this clonotype: Germline and junction disagree at one end, which may indicate a read error. This chain links TRBV29-1 with TRBJ1-1; weak D call: TRBD1 (6 bases). Germline lookup yields CDR1 SQVTM and CDR2 ANQGSEA. The CDR3 is 15 amino acids. The CDR3 coding sequence is TGCAGCGTTGGAGGGGGGCGGGGTATGAACACTGAAGCTTTCTTC. Protein: CSVGGGRGMNTEAFF.

Comments on this clonotype: The junction differs from germline at one of its ends, possibly a read error. The chain employs TRBV11-2 and TRBJ2-6; tentatively, D is TRBD1 or TRBD2 (5 bases each). Germline assignment: CDR1 SGHAT and CDR2 FQNNGV. The CDR3 spans 15 residues. The CDR3, as DNA: TGTGTCACCCAGCGGCCGCGCTCTGGGGCCAACGTCCTAAATTTC. It yields the protein CVTQRPRSGANVLNF.

Details on this clonotype: One end of the junction varies from germline; a read error may be responsible. The chain couples TRBV5-1 to TRBJ2-1; a possible D gene is TRBD1 (5 bases). Germline-derived CDR1 and CDR2 are SGHRS and YFSETQ. The CDR3 is 14 amino acids. The CDR3 protein is CASSPDFGAREQFF. CDR3 coding DNA: TGCGCCAGCAGCCCTGACTTTGGGGCAAGAGAGCAGTTTTTC.

This clonotype has a handful of counts. J is TRBJ1-1 and V is TRBV28; D unclear. Trimming took off 7 bases at V and 5 bases at J, with 17 bases between the two ends. The CDR3 spans 14 residues. The V gene's germline CDR1 is MDHEN and CDR2 SYDVKM. CDR3 in amino acids: CASTTLGVWTEAFF. The CDR3 DNA reads as TGTGCCAGCACCACCCTCGGGGTATGGACTGAAGCTTTCTTT.

V gene TRBV4-3 combines with J gene TRBJ2-7, with D unresolved. Trimming removed 2 bases from V and 3 bases from J, with 14 bases in between. Germline assignment: CDR1 LGHNA and CDR2 YSLEER. The CDR3 sequence is 15 residues long. The CDR3 is CASSQKRARGYEQYF. For the CDR3, the DNA is TGCGCCAGCAGCCAAAAGCGAGCGCGAGGCTACGAGCAGTACTTC.

The chain has TRBV4-2 and TRBJ2-7, with 8 bases aligning to TRBD1. The V gene end was trimmed by 1 base and the J gene end by 9 bases; junction bases not matched to a gene: 8. Germline V gene data show CDR1 as LGHNA and CDR2 as YNFKEQ. The CDR3 is made up of 14 amino acids. Here the CDR3 reads CASSQGDRGHGQYF. The CDR3 DNA follows: TGTGCCAGCAGCCAAGGTGACAGGGGTCACGGGCAGTACTTC.

This rearrangement joins TRBV29-1 to TRBJ2-3, with D possibly TRBD1 on 6 matching bases. Germline V gives CDR1 SQVTM, CDR2 ANQGSEA. V dropped 7 bases and J dropped 2 bases, with 16 bases sitting between them. The CDR3 extends over 14 amino acids. The CDR3 region has the DNA TGCAGCGGGGGGCAGGAGGCGGTCACAGATACGCAGTATTTT. As protein: CSGGQEAVTDTQYF.

This clonotype has just one count. One junction end disagrees with the germline gene, perhaps due to a read error. The V gene is TRBV29-1, the J gene TRBJ2-1; D uncertain. Germline CDR1 and CDR2: SQVTM and ANQGSEA. The CDR3 contains 13 residues. This chain's CDR3 is CSAIPLSYNEQIF. The CDR3 nucleotides read TGCAGCGCCATCCCCCTCTCCTACAATGAGCAGATCTTC.

As concerns this clonotype: A much larger clone lies a single base off, so this may be a read error. The chain has TRBV28 and TRBJ1-2; a weak D match, TRBD1 (6 bases). In germline, CDR1 is MDHEN, CDR2 SYDVKM. V lost 8 bases, J lost 6 bases, and 13 bases lay in between. The CDR3 extends over 12 amino acids. The CDR3 spells CASDNQGNGYTF. In nucleotides, the CDR3 is TGTGCCAGCGATAATCAGGGGAATGGCTACACCTTC.

On this clonotype: A read error may account for a junction end that differs from germline. The chain joins TRBV4-3 to TRBJ1-6, with 7 bases identical to TRBD1. CDR3 length equals 16 residues. CDR1 is LGHNA, CDR2 YSLEER, per germline. The CDR3 DNA follows: TGCGCCAGCAGCTCTTGGGACAGTGGAAGGAATTTACCCCTCCACTTT. Its translation: CASSSWDSGRNLPLHF.

Notes on this clonotype: The germline gene is not matched at one end of the junction; a read error may be the cause. J is TRBJ2-1 and V is TRBV6-2 or TRBV6-3; 11 bases map to TRBD2. In germline, CDR1 is MNHEY, CDR2 SVGEGT. The CDR3 runs 15 residues. CDR3 amino acids: CDSSPLAGAFNEQVF. CDR3 DNA: TGTGACAGCAGCCCACTAGCGGGAGCTTTCAATGAGCAGGTCTTC.

In its sample, this clonotype was seen once. One base away lies a much larger clone, so this may be a sequencing read error. This chain links TRBV19 with TRBJ1-5; D remains unclear. Looked up from germline, CDR1 is LNHDA and CDR2 is SQIVND (reference sequence). Trimming removed 5 bases at V and 5 bases at J, with 10 bases between. The CDR3 covers 13 residues. Written as DNA, the CDR3 is TGTGCCAGTAGTTCTGGATTCTATCAGCCCCAGCATTTT. Its translation: CASSSGFYQPQHF.

Comment on this clonotype: One junction end disagrees with the germline gene, perhaps due to a read error. This chain links TRBV9 with TRBJ2-2; weak D call: TRBD1 (5 bases). Germline V gene data show CDR1 as SGDLS and CDR2 as YYNGEE. The CDR3 has 14 residues. CDR3: CVSSPRVETGELFF. For the CDR3, the DNA is TGTGTCAGCAGCCCCAGGGTGGAAACCGGGGAGCTGTTTTTT.

This clonotype was detected many times. CDR3 DNA sequence: TGTGCCAGCAGCCTCCCAGGGAGTTTGAGGGATAAAAACATTCAGTACTTC. Protein sequence: CASSLPGSLRDKNIQYF. The rearrangement uses TRBV6-2 or TRBV6-3 and TRBJ2-4, with D tentatively TRBD1 or TRBD2 (5 bases each). The CDR3 covers 17 residues. The germline V gene has CDR1 MNHEY and CDR2 SVGEGT. The V end was cut by 6 bases, the J end by 4 bases, with 22 bases between.

The rearrangement joins TRBV25-1 to TRBJ2-1, with TRBD2 matching 8 bases. This CDR3 has 15 amino acids. The germline V gene has CDR1 MGHDK and CDR2 SYGVNS. Trimming removed 9 bases from V and 8 bases from J; junction bases left unmatched: 15. Here the CDR3 DNA reads TGTGCCAGTAGCGGGGAGGACCACCCAATCGATGAGCAGTTCTTC. Its translation: CASSGEDHPIDEQFF.

This clonotype was seen only once. Germline and junction disagree at one end, which may indicate a read error. This chain joins TRBV29-1 and TRBJ2-1, with TRBD2 matching 7 bases. CDR1 and CDR2 (germline): SQVTM, ANQGSEA. The CDR3 totals 14 residues. The CDR3: CSVGVGEGYNEQFF. DNA for the CDR3: TGCAGCGTTGGGGTCGGGGAGGGTTACAATGAGCAATTCTTC.

This clonotype was detected a few times. The rearrangement links TRBV2 to TRBJ1-1; D unresolved. This CDR3 region has 14 residues. From germline, CDR1 is SNHLY and CDR2 FYNNEI. V shed 0 bases and J shed 3 bases, with 8 bases lying between them. The DNA of the CDR3 is TGTGCCAGCAGTGAAGCAGGCTATTACACTGAAGCTTTCTTT. Its protein is CASSEAGYYTEAFF.